The 18 T cell receptor beta chains listed next were all sequenced from one sample in a study of T cells in Graves' hyperthyroidism and ophthalmopathy. It was RNA transcripts that yielded the amplified TCR beta CDR3 regions. The HTBI primer set was used in a first-round RT-PCR of the TCR CDR3. Each CDR3 protein is one row after TCRdb ran MiXCR on the multiplex PCR reads. In the table there are hundreds of thousands of distinct CDR3 sequences, around 42% of which are singletons. Sequenced sample: peripheral blood or thyroid tissue (not recorded which). Receptors originate from a woman younger than 35 with Graves' hyperthyroidism.

A few counts support this clonotype. This rearrangement joins TRBV29-1 to TRBJ1-1, with D unclear. CDR1 SQVTM and CDR2 ANQGSEA come from the germline V gene. V dropped 7 bases and J dropped 1 base, with 16 bases sitting between them. This CDR3 has 14 residues. This CDR3 reads CSAVRGGRNTEAFF. The CDR3 DNA follows: TGCAGCGCTGTAAGAGGAGGCCGGAACACTGAAGCTTTCTTT. Supplemented by reference TRBV29-1 and TRBJ1-1, the full variable domain reads SAVISQKPSRDICQRGTSLTIQCQVDSQVTMMFWYRQQPGQSLTLIATANQGSEATYESGFVIDKFPISRPNLTFSTLTVSNMSPEDSSIYLCSAVRGGRNTEAFFGQGTRLTVV.

This sequence joins TRBV20-1 and TRBJ2-5; possibly TRBD2 for D (6 bases). V dropped 3 bases and J dropped 4 bases, with 15 bases sitting between them. CDR1 and CDR2 (germline): DFQATT, SNEGSKA (reference sequence). The CDR3 runs 14 residues. The CDR3 sequence is CSARRTEEGETQYF. In nucleotides, the CDR3 is TGCAGTGCTAGGAGGACGGAGGAGGGAGAGACCCAGTACTTC.

The chain joins TRBV20-1 to TRBJ1-5; 9 bases align to TRBD1. Germline CDR1 and CDR2: DFQATT and SNEGSKA (reference sequence). The CDR3 has 16 residues. With 2 bases clipped from V and 5 bases from J, the junction kept 10 bases outside the gene matches. Written as DNA, the CDR3 is TGCAGTGCTAGAACCGGCGGGACAGGGTATCATCAGCCCCAGCATTTT. As protein: CSARTGGTGYHQPQHF.

This chain connects TRBV25-1 to TRBJ1-4; the D gene is possibly TRBD1 (5 bases). This CDR3 has 17 residues. V lost 6 bases and J 2 bases, leaving 19 bases between the germline ends. Germline V lookup: CDR1 MGHDK, CDR2 SYGVNS. CDR3 protein: CASSQILPGRTNEKLFF. For the CDR3, the DNA is TGTGCCAGCAGCCAGATACTACCGGGACGGACTAATGAAAAACTGTTTTTT.

This clonotype was observed a few times. The J gene is TRBJ1-5, the V gene TRBV25-1; perhaps TRBD1 as D (6 bases). V lost 6 bases to trimming and J lost 2 bases, with 14 bases between them. This CDR3 spans 15 amino acids. In germline, CDR1 is MGHDK, CDR2 SYGVNS. The CDR3 is CASSQGLAGNQPQHF. The CDR3 coding sequence is TGTGCCAGCAGCCAGGGGTTAGCGGGCAATCAGCCCCAGCATTTT.

On this clonotype itself: This clone may be a read error of a much larger clone one base away. The V and J genes are TRBV20-1 and TRBJ1-1; possible D gene TRBD1, 5 bases. This CDR3 spans 15 amino acids. V was clipped by 1 base and J by 0 bases, with 12 bases between them. The germline gives CDR1 DFQATT, CDR2 SNEGSKA (reference sequence). The CDR3 protein is CSARARHRLNTEAFF. The CDR3 DNA is TGCAGTGCTAGAGCGAGGCACAGGTTGAACACTGAAGCTTTCTTT.

The rearrangement joins TRBV10-3 to TRBJ2-7, with 7 bases matching TRBD1. Trimming took 6 bases from V and 5 from J; bases not matched to a gene: 4. The CDR3 is made up of 12 amino acids. Germline V gene data show CDR1 as ENHRY and CDR2 as SYGVKD. Written as DNA, the CDR3 is TGTGCCATCAGACAGGGGTGGAACGAGCAGTACTTC. This translates into CAIRQGWNEQYF.

The rearrangement uses TRBV15 and TRBJ1-5; TRBD1 might be the D (6 bases). The CDR3 sequence is 15 residues long. Germline CDR1 reads LNHNV; CDR2 reads YYDKDF (reference sequence). Trimming took off 0 bases at V and 5 bases at J, with 11 bases between the two ends. The CDR3 region has the DNA TGTGCCACCAGCAGAGAGTTGACAGGTTATCAGCCCCAGCATTTT. Residues: CATSRELTGYQPQHF.

The chain has TRBV7-9 and TRBJ2-7; D uncertain. Germline lookup yields CDR1 SEHNR and CDR2 FQNEAQ (reference sequence). Trimming took 6 bases from V and 6 from J, leaving 15 bases between them. The CDR3 length is 13 residues. The CDR3 nucleotides are TGTGCCAGCAGTGATATGGGCCTTTCCGAGCAGTACTTC. Amino acids: CASSDMGLSEQYF.

The table lists this clonotype with many counts. V and J are TRBV7-9 and TRBJ2-7, with 11 bases identical to TRBD2. There are 15 residues in the CDR3. Per germline, CDR1 SEHNR and CDR2 FQNEAQ (reference sequence). Trimming at V came to 5 bases and at J to 4 bases, leaving 7 bases not matched to a gene. The CDR3 DNA is TGTGCCAGCAGCAAAACTAGCGGGAGATGGTACGAGCAGTACTTC. It codes for CASSKTSGRWYEQYF.

The chain carries TRBV12-3 or TRBV12-4 and TRBJ1-5; weak D call: TRBD1 (6 bases). The ends were cut back, 3 bases at V and 7 bases at J, with 13 bases in the middle. The CDR3 is 14 amino acids. CDR3 sequence (DNA): TGTGCCAGCAGTTTCAGGGGAAGTCTACAGCCCCAGCATTTT. It codes for CASSFRGSLQPQHF.

Concerning this clonotype itself: A single base separates this from a much larger clone, so it may be a read error. The chain employs TRBV7-2 and TRBJ1-4, with no clear D. This CDR3 has 13 amino acids. CDR1 and CDR2 from the germline V gene are SGHTA and FQGNSA. The CDR3 loop reads CASSLAYNEELFF. The CDR3, as DNA: TGTGCCAGCAGCTTAGCGTACAATGAAGAACTGTTTTTT.

The CDR3 DNA is TGTGCCAGCTCACCATCCCAGATTTACGAGCAGTACTTC. Translation: CASSPSQIYEQYF. V is TRBV3-1 and J is TRBJ2-7; unclear D gene. CDR3 size: 13 residues. V shed 8 bases and J shed 4 bases, with 15 bases lying between them. Germline V gene sequence: CDR1 LGHDT, CDR2 YNNKEL (reference sequence).

The chain carries TRBV5-6 and TRBJ2-7, with TRBD1 identical over 9 bases. Germline assignment: CDR1 SGHDT and CDR2 YYEEEE. The CDR3 covers 12 residues. With V trimmed by 3 bases and J by 6 bases, 1 base remained unmatched. The CDR3 DNA sequence: TGTGCCAGCAGCTGGACAGGGGTCGAGCAGTACTTC. Its translation: CASSWTGVEQYF.

About this clonotype itself: This may be a read error: a much more frequent sequence differs by one nucleotide. V gene TRBV7-2 combines with J gene TRBJ1-6; no clear D. Germline CDR1 and CDR2: SGHTA and FQGNSA. The CDR3 length is 15 residues. The CDR3 coding sequence is TGTGCCAGCAGCCAACGGACTGCGCGTAATTCACCCTTCCACTTT. Protein product: CASSQRTARNSPFHF.

V gene TRBV25-1 combines with J gene TRBJ2-7; D is ambiguous. The CDR3 totals 13 residues. Germline CDR1 and CDR2: MGHDK and SYGVNS. Trimming took 5 bases from V and 2 from J, leaving 10 bases between them. CDR3 nucleotide sequence: TGTGCCAGCAGTCCCGTCCGGACCTACGAGCAGTACTTC. Its protein is CASSPVRTYEQYF.

This clonotype was counted once. The chain uses TRBV25-1 and TRBJ1-5, with unresolved D. Germline V CDR1 and CDR2: MGHDK, SYGVNS. This CDR3 spans 16 amino acids. The V end lost 2 bases, the J end lost 7 bases, and 18 bases lay between the germline ends. The CDR3 DNA reads TGTGCCAGCAGTGAAAAGGCTTGGCTCAACGGACAGCCCCAGCATTTT. It encodes CASSEKAWLNGQPQHF.

The chain couples TRBV29-1 to TRBJ2-2, with D possibly being TRBD2 (5 bases). Trimming cost V 4 bases and J 3 bases, with 6 bases left between them. The CDR3 extends over 12 amino acids. Germline V gives CDR1 SQVTM, CDR2 ANQGSEA. CDR3 region: CSVVDYTGELFF. The CDR3 nucleotides are TGCAGCGTTGTGGACTACACCGGGGAGCTGTTTTTT.